A selection of T cell receptor beta chains follows, all from one sample in a study of neurological immune-mediated disorders. TCRdb re-analysed the 5' RACE reads in MiXCR, keeping a single row per CDR3 protein. The sample holds tens of thousands of distinct CDR3 sequences, about 8.9% seen once. Input material: PBMCs. Receptor source: a man aged 25 to 45 in good health. CDR3s include the opening cysteine and the closing phenylalanine or tryptophan. A D gene is named only where the DNA matches it firmly. Rows may omit the clone size; those that give it use once, few, many or a size class.

j_gene: TRBJ2-5
abundance: -
d_gene: -
v_gene: TRBV5-5
CDR3aa: CASRTGVTVAETQNF
CDR3nt: TGTGCCAGCCGAACGGGGGTGACGGTCGCAGAGACCCAGAACTTC

j_gene: TRBJ2-5
abundance: -
d_gene: -
v_gene: TRBV7-6
CDR3aa: CASKGFGSQETQYF
CDR3nt: TGTGCCAGCAAGGGGTTCGGCAGCCAAGAGACCCAGTACTTC

j_gene: TRBJ1-2
abundance: many
d_gene: -
v_gene: TRBV15
CDR3aa: CATSRDATAGYGYTF
CDR3nt: TGTGCCACCAGCAGAGATGCGACAGCAGGCTATGGCTACACCTTC

j_gene: TRBJ2-7
abundance: many
d_gene: -
v_gene: TRBV5-1
CDR3aa: CASNSGGGNSYEQYF
CDR3nt: TGCGCCAGCAACAGCGGAGGGGGGAACTCCTACGAGCAGTACTTC

j_gene: TRBJ2-7
abundance: many
d_gene: -
v_gene: TRBV6-2/TRBV6-3
CDR3aa: CASQDGVPNEQYF
CDR3nt: TGTGCCAGCCAGGACGGGGTTCCTAATGAGCAGTACTTC

j_gene: TRBJ2-5
abundance: many
d_gene: -
v_gene: TRBV5-1
CDR3aa: CASSFSIAAGEETQYF
CDR3nt: TGCGCCAGCAGCTTTTCTATAGCGGCCGGCGAAGAGACCCAGTACTTC

j_gene: TRBJ2-1
abundance: few
d_gene: TRBD1
v_gene: TRBV6-2/TRBV6-3
CDR3aa: CASSPWTGGYRTVEQFF
CDR3nt: TGTGCCAGCAGCCCCTGGACAGGGGGTTATCGTACCGTTGAGCAGTTCTTC

j_gene: TRBJ2-7
abundance: many
d_gene: -
v_gene: TRBV2
CDR3aa: CASSVLLGYEQYF
CDR3nt: TGTGCCAGCAGTGTCCTTCTAGGGTACGAGCAGTACTTC

j_gene: TRBJ2-1
abundance: many
d_gene: TRBD2
v_gene: TRBV20-1
CDR3aa: CSASLAGSYNEQFF
CDR3nt: TGCAGTGCTAGTCTAGCGGGATCATACAATGAGCAGTTCTTC

j_gene: TRBJ2-7
abundance: many
d_gene: -
v_gene: TRBV11-2
CDR3aa: CASSLSLGLGEQYF
CDR3nt: TGTGCCAGCAGCTTATCCCTAGGGCTCGGGGAGCAGTACTTC

j_gene: TRBJ2-5
abundance: many
d_gene: -
v_gene: TRBV15
CDR3aa: CATSRGPSGLETQYF
CDR3nt: TGTGCCACCAGCAGAGGTCCCTCGGGGCTTGAGACCCAGTACTTC

j_gene: TRBJ1-1
abundance: many
d_gene: -
v_gene: TRBV7-6
CDR3aa: CASSSYSREAAFF
CDR3nt: TGTGCCAGCAGCTCATACTCCAGGGAGGCAGCTTTCTTT

j_gene: TRBJ2-7
abundance: -
d_gene: TRBD2
v_gene: TRBV10-2
CDR3aa: CASSWLAGGEEQYF
CDR3nt: TGCGCCAGCAGCTGGCTAGCGGGAGGGGAAGAGCAGTACTTC

j_gene: TRBJ1-4
abundance: many
d_gene: -
v_gene: TRBV5-1
CDR3aa: CASSLAGTENEKLFF
CDR3nt: TGCGCCAGCAGCTTGGCCGGGACGGAAAATGAAAAACTGTTTTTT

j_gene: TRBJ1-2
abundance: many
d_gene: TRBD1
v_gene: TRBV6-5
CDR3aa: CASSYSGTGAYGYTF
CDR3nt: TGTGCCAGCAGTTACTCCGGCACAGGGGCGTATGGCTACACCTTC

j_gene: TRBJ2-5
abundance: many
d_gene: -
v_gene: TRBV18
CDR3aa: CASSPRVGVLETQYF
CDR3nt: TGTGCCAGCTCACCCAGGGTTGGGGTCTTAGAGACCCAGTACTTC

j_gene: TRBJ2-1
abundance: -
d_gene: TRBD2
v_gene: TRBV7-8
CDR3aa: CASSFVGGRAGDEQFF
CDR3nt: TGTGCCAGCAGCTTCGTAGGCGGGAGGGCCGGGGATGAGCAGTTCTTC

j_gene: TRBJ2-5
abundance: -
d_gene: TRBD2
v_gene: TRBV20-1
CDR3aa: CIAQPGLAGFETQYF
CDR3nt: TGCATTGCTCAGCCGGGACTAGCTGGATTCGAGACCCAGTACTTC

j_gene: TRBJ2-7
abundance: many
d_gene: TRBD2
v_gene: TRBV5-5
CDR3aa: CASSVLGTNPYEQYF
CDR3nt: TGTGCCAGCAGTGTTTTAGGGACTAACCCCTACGAGCAGTACTTC

j_gene: TRBJ1-6
abundance: many
d_gene: TRBD1
v_gene: TRBV15
CDR3aa: CATSRANGQGPNSPLHF
CDR3nt: TGTGCCACCAGCAGAGCCAACGGACAGGGGCCTAATTCACCCCTCCACTTT

j_gene: TRBJ2-5
abundance: many
d_gene: -
v_gene: TRBV7-8
CDR3aa: CASSPEVALSYQYF
CDR3nt: TGTGCCAGCAGCCCCGAGGTGGCCCTCTCATACCAGTACTTC

j_gene: TRBJ2-5
abundance: many
d_gene: -
v_gene: TRBV5-1
CDR3aa: CASSSAGSLEETQYF
CDR3nt: TGCGCCAGCAGCTCGGCGGGATCGCTCGAAGAGACCCAGTACTTC

j_gene: TRBJ2-7
abundance: many
d_gene: TRBD2
v_gene: TRBV5-1
CDR3aa: CASSLVLLAGASVYEQYF
CDR3nt: TGCGCCAGCAGCTTGGTACTACTAGCGGGAGCATCGGTCTACGAGCAGTACTTC

j_gene: TRBJ2-3
abundance: few
d_gene: TRBD2
v_gene: TRBV5-5
CDR3aa: CASSLRLAGSPIQGDTQYF
CDR3nt: TGTGCCAGCAGCTTACGGCTAGCGGGGTCCCCAATTCAAGGAGATACGCAGTATTTT

j_gene: TRBJ2-7
abundance: many
d_gene: -
v_gene: TRBV12-3/TRBV12-4
CDR3aa: CASSLQGPISYEQYF
CDR3nt: TGTGCCAGCAGTTTACAGGGGCCGATCTCCTACGAGCAGTACTTC

j_gene: TRBJ2-5
abundance: many
d_gene: TRBD1
v_gene: TRBV5-8
CDR3aa: CASSSPGQVQETQYF
CDR3nt: TGTGCCAGCAGCTCCCCCGGACAGGTCCAAGAGACCCAGTACTTC

j_gene: TRBJ2-3
abundance: many
d_gene: TRBD2
v_gene: TRBV7-2
CDR3aa: CASSSGLAGDTQYF
CDR3nt: TGTGCCAGCAGCTCGGGACTAGCGGGAGATACGCAGTATTTT

j_gene: TRBJ2-1
abundance: many
d_gene: TRBD2
v_gene: TRBV3-1
CDR3aa: CASSHQLAPGSYNEQFF
CDR3nt: TGTGCCAGCAGCCACCAACTAGCGCCGGGGTCCTACAATGAGCAGTTCTTC

j_gene: TRBJ2-7
abundance: many
d_gene: TRBD2
v_gene: TRBV4-1
CDR3aa: CASSQVGLAGTYEQYF
CDR3nt: TGCGCCAGCAGCCAAGTGGGGCTAGCGGGGACCTACGAGCAGTACTTC

j_gene: TRBJ2-2
abundance: -
d_gene: TRBD2
v_gene: TRBV10-3
CDR3aa: CAIIYASGRTSGEMFF
CDR3nt: TGTGCCATCATTTACGCTAGCGGGAGAACTTCCGGGGAAATGTTTTTT

j_gene: TRBJ2-1
abundance: many
d_gene: -
v_gene: TRBV18
CDR3aa: CASSPGIGLFDEQFF
CDR3nt: TGTGCCAGCTCACCAGGTATAGGACTATTCGATGAGCAGTTCTTC

j_gene: TRBJ2-7
abundance: many
d_gene: -
v_gene: TRBV20-1
CDR3aa: CSAREQATVYEQYF
CDR3nt: TGCAGTGCTAGAGAACAGGCCACCGTTTACGAGCAGTACTTC

j_gene: TRBJ2-4
abundance: many
d_gene: TRBD2
v_gene: TRBV7-9
CDR3aa: CASSGLAGGDKNIQYF
CDR3nt: TGTGCCAGCAGCGGGCTAGCGGGAGGGGACAAAAACATTCAGTACTTC

j_gene: TRBJ1-5
abundance: many
d_gene: -
v_gene: TRBV5-6
CDR3aa: CASSLWGSNQPQHF
CDR3nt: TGTGCCAGCAGCTTATGGGGTAGCAATCAGCCCCAGCATTTT

j_gene: TRBJ2-2
abundance: -
d_gene: -
v_gene: TRBV28
CDR3aa: CASSGIAEFNTWELFF
CDR3nt: TGTGCCAGCAGTGGTATCGCGGAGTTTAACACCTGGGAGCTGTTTTTT

j_gene: TRBJ1-2
abundance: many
d_gene: TRBD1
v_gene: TRBV29-1
CDR3aa: CSVETGANYGYTF
CDR3nt: TGCAGCGTTGAGACAGGGGCAAACTATGGCTACACCTTC

j_gene: TRBJ2-5
abundance: many
d_gene: -
v_gene: TRBV20-1
CDR3aa: CSARFGRLSYQETQYF
CDR3nt: TGCAGTGCTAGGTTCGGCAGACTCTCGTACCAAGAGACCCAGTACTTC

j_gene: TRBJ2-7
abundance: -
d_gene: -
v_gene: TRBV7-9
CDR3aa: CASSPSEPPGEDEQYF
CDR3nt: TGTGCCAGCAGCCCCTCGGAGCCCCCAGGTGAGGACGAGCAGTACTTC

j_gene: TRBJ2-1
abundance: many
d_gene: -
v_gene: TRBV27
CDR3aa: CASSLFGRGSVTYNEQFF
CDR3nt: TGTGCCAGCAGTTTATTCGGCAGGGGATCGGTAACCTACAATGAGCAGTTCTTC

j_gene: TRBJ2-7
abundance: medium-sized
d_gene: -
v_gene: TRBV20-1
CDR3aa: CSARDSRRHEQYF
CDR3nt: TGCAGTGCTAGAGATTCGAGACGGCACGAGCAGTACTTC

j_gene: TRBJ1-2
abundance: many
d_gene: TRBD1
v_gene: TRBV20-1
CDR3aa: CSARFPDRGNYGYTF
CDR3nt: TGCAGTGCTAGGTTTCCGGACAGGGGCAACTATGGCTACACCTTC

j_gene: TRBJ1-1
abundance: -
d_gene: -
v_gene: TRBV11-1
CDR3aa: CASSPVGKGNTEAFF
CDR3nt: TGTGCCAGCAGCCCTGTGGGGAAGGGGAACACTGAAGCTTTCTTT

j_gene: TRBJ2-7
abundance: -
d_gene: TRBD1
v_gene: TRBV25-1
CDR3aa: CASSGWDRVDEQYF
CDR3nt: TGTGCCAGCAGTGGTTGGGACAGGGTTGACGAGCAGTACTTC

j_gene: TRBJ2-7
abundance: many
d_gene: -
v_gene: TRBV24-1
CDR3aa: CATSDAGTHGGYEQYF
CDR3nt: TGTGCCACCAGTGATGCCGGGACCCATGGGGGCTACGAGCAGTACTTC

j_gene: TRBJ1-2
abundance: many
d_gene: -
v_gene: TRBV6-6
CDR3aa: CASSPGAGPNYGYTF
CDR3nt: TGTGCCAGCAGTCCTGGGGCAGGGCCTAACTATGGCTACACCTTC

j_gene: TRBJ2-7
abundance: many
d_gene: TRBD1
v_gene: TRBV5-1
CDR3aa: CASSPGTVEASYEQYF
CDR3nt: TGCGCCAGCAGCCCAGGGACAGTTGAGGCCTCCTACGAGCAGTACTTC

j_gene: TRBJ2-3
abundance: many
d_gene: TRBD2
v_gene: TRBV10-3
CDR3aa: CATIPGVSSGTDTQYF
CDR3nt: TGTGCCACGATTCCGGGGGTGTCTAGCGGGACAGATACGCAGTATTTT

j_gene: TRBJ1-5
abundance: many
d_gene: -
v_gene: TRBV27
CDR3aa: CASGPTRGNQPQHF
CDR3nt: TGTGCCAGCGGGCCAACCAGGGGAAATCAGCCCCAGCATTTT

j_gene: TRBJ2-7
abundance: -
d_gene: TRBD1
v_gene: TRBV7-3
CDR3aa: CASSRDRGYEQYF
CDR3nt: TGTGCCAGCAGCCGGGACAGGGGGTACGAGCAGTACTTC

j_gene: TRBJ2-3
abundance: few
d_gene: -
v_gene: TRBV20-1
CDR3aa: CSAGGLLEATDTQYF
CDR3nt: TGCAGTGCCGGGGGCCTCCTTGAGGCCACAGATACGCAGTATTTT

j_gene: TRBJ2-7
abundance: many
d_gene: -
v_gene: TRBV28
CDR3aa: CASRYRVGYEQYF
CDR3nt: TGTGCCAGCAGATACAGGGTTGGCTACGAGCAGTACTTC

j_gene: TRBJ1-5
abundance: many
d_gene: TRBD1
v_gene: TRBV20-1
CDR3aa: CSAGRTGSNQPQHF
CDR3nt: TGCAGTGCCGGGAGGACAGGAAGCAATCAGCCCCAGCATTTT

j_gene: TRBJ1-2
abundance: -
d_gene: -
v_gene: TRBV28
CDR3aa: CASTSTGLRAYTF
CDR3nt: TGTGCCAGCACCAGTACAGGCCTTAGGGCCTACACCTTC